This T cell receptor beta chain was documented in a study of cytomegalovirus exposure and HLA in healthy donors (dated by TCRdb to about 2017). For context, the study as a whole: According to an earlier analysis of 550 to 750 of the donors, 200 million or so T cells yielded over 100 million unique TCR beta sequences and around 300 Gb of sequence data. Donor age, sex, ethnicity and CMV serostatus were compiled alongside the repertoire data. Roughly five DR-DQ haplotypes were treated as single units for association and clustering because of strong linkage in the cohort. HLA typing covered class I and class II loci at four-digit resolution. Genome-wide SNP genotypes for about 65% of the roughly 700 donors were used in a later genetic analysis, which treated that subset as a discovery cohort. The number of donors typed differed by locus, with roughly 629-640 for A, B, C, DRB1 and DQB1, roughly 520 for DQA1, over 600 for DPA1, and roughly 450 for DPB1. In an earlier analysis of more than 550 of the donors, high-throughput TCR beta sequencing was used to judge whether each TCR beta V gene segment behaved as functional or pseudogenic. Along with the approximately 700-subject first cohort, a separate validation cohort of over a hundred different subjects was used. High-throughput TCR immunosequencing, statistical association of individual TCRs with disease status, and machine learning were combined to predict cytomegalovirus infection status. The study was designed to test whether signatures of past pathogen exposure could be identified by cataloging public T cell receptors. Of the 398 genotyped donors, roughly 85% fell in the genetic ancestry cluster associated with self-reported Caucasian donors. Across some 400 genotyped donors of the cohort, an average of about 250,000 unique TCR beta nucleotide sequences per donor were sequenced, and approximately 19% of those sequences were non-productive. Rather than drawing on any new phenotypic data, the later analysis identified candidate immune exposures from TCR beta sequences and the way those sequences occurred across donors. About 330 gigabases of sequencing data and 75 million to 85 million unique TCR sequences made up an early release that covered about 640 HLA-typed donors. All discovery cohort repertoires had been generated on a single sequencing platform. The study used immunosequencing to profile the T cell repertoires of approximately 630 subjects and linked those repertoires to cytomegalovirus serostatus. In a later analysis, previously published TCR beta repertoires from hundreds of donors were re-analyzed and high-resolution HLA genotyping was added so that TCR occurrence patterns could be studied. What the work shows at the level of the full study, not this receptor alone: Because the 87-base-pair reads could not distinguish some IMGT-functional V segments, including TRBV6-2 and TRBV6-3, those segments were excluded. Correlated functional status among segregating V segments might reflect linkage disequilibrium, but an unknown experimental factor could not be ruled out. In a later analysis, HLA-associated TCR beta chains were found to be more clonally expanded and to have lower generation probabilities than equally common non-associated chains. Most TCR sequences were observed very rarely across donors, whereas some public TCRs were present in many individuals. Several of the top co-occurrence clusters appeared to be linked to parvovirus B19, influenza, CMV and Epstein-Barr virus, according to a later analysis. It was suggested by the authors that the approach could potentially be generalized to other disease states and immunological phenotypes. Compared with the approximately 710-donor mean, donors in an Asian-associated ancestry cluster had fewer N-insertions in productive TCRs, according to a later genetic analysis. CMV serostatus was the only immune exposure information available for the cohort. In an earlier analysis of more than 500 of the donors, most TCR beta V segments appeared in productive rearrangements about 87% or about 30% of the time, broadly matching IMGT annotations. HLA typing was unavailable for some donors at each locus, so association tests used only the typed subset. The classifier was reported to diagnose cytomegalovirus status with high specificity and sensitivity in both the original and validation cohorts. Strong co-occurrence of HLA alleles, especially DR and DQ, made assigning TCR associations to individual alleles difficult. A group of highly shared sequence variants was considered likely to be a technical artifact of the sequencing pipeline. The earlier analysis of a few hundred of the donors excluded 15 to 20 rarely observed V segments, including chromosome 9 orphons, because counts were too low. A few of the identified cytomegalovirus-associated TCR beta chains were confirmed in vitro to be specific for cytomegalovirus antigens. V-gene and J-gene trimming of TCR beta chains was associated with a missense DCLRE1C variant in a later genetic analysis, and the association was replicated in an independent cohort. In a later analysis, TCR association rates were found to vary across HLA loci, with the most associated TCRs seen for DRB1 alleles and the fewest for HLA-C alleles. Sequencing depth was assumed to be roughly uniform across donors in the presence/absence analyses, though that assumption may not hold. In a later analysis, some 18,000 TCR beta sequences were associated with specific HLA alleles at a false discovery rate of 0.05. A total of 150 or so TCR beta chains were listed by the study as associated with cytomegalovirus. Most CMV-associated TCR beta chains appeared to be HLA-restricted in a later analysis, and the HLA associations seemed to be driven largely by CMV exposure. A further reported finding was that TCR beta sequences accurately predicted the HLA-A and HLA-B alleles for most subjects in the first cohort. The cohort was sequenced for TCR beta chains only, and without alpha or paired-chain data the features that could be detected were limited.

The library was obtained by the immunoSEQ multiplex PCR assay. A mixture of 60 forward primers for TCR Vbeta segments and 13 reverse primers for TCR Jbeta segments was used in the multiplex PCR. A multiplex PCR assay on genomic DNA amplified the CDR3 region of rearranged TCR beta genes. On the Illumina HiSeq System, the amplified TCR beta libraries were sequenced as 87-base-pair reads. Concerning the study's data processing: In a later analysis, approximately 74 million unique TCR beta chains were counted across the 666 repertoires, and approximately 11 million of these chains were shared by at least two donors. To remove PCR and sequencing errors, raw reads were error-corrected and collapsed into unique sequences using a nearest-neighbor algorithm that merged closely related sequences. To assign V, D and J gene segments, CDR3 sequences were aligned to IMGT reference sequences. For a sequence to be retained, a match of at least six nucleotides was required to both a V gene segment and a J gene segment. Rearrangements were classified as productive when the CDR3 lacked stop codons and remained in frame with V and J, and all other rearrangements were classified as non-productive. CDR3 was defined according to IMGT convention as the region running from the second conserved V-encoded cysteine to the conserved J-encoded phenylalanine. The earlier analysis of approximately 590 of the donors excluded any sequence lacking an unambiguous match to a single V gene segment. An earlier analysis of approximately 590 of the donors classified V segments as functional when productive rearrangements were above 56.7% and as segregating when the standard deviation between donors was above 5%. A statistical classification framework was built to diagnose cytomegalovirus status from the catalog of TCR beta chain sequences. V and J gene assignment, in a later analysis, came from comparing TCR nucleotide sequences with IMGT/GENE-DB human TR gene sequences. The TCRdist pipeline was used in a later analysis to assign CDR3 sequences and most-parsimonious VDJ recombination scenarios. In a later analysis, each TCR beta chain was defined by its CDR3 amino acid sequence together with its V-gene family, and reads without a unique V-gene family were excluded. A later analysis removed roughly 590 highly shared, low-generation-probability nucleotide sequences to deal with suspected cross-contamination and a sequencing artifact. In a later analysis, a clonal expansion index for each public chain was calculated from normalized within-repertoire ranks of inferred template counts. In a later analysis, generation probabilities were computed with a VDJ recombination model fitted to out-of-frame rearrangements, and the resulting probabilities were checked against IGoR. In a later analysis, hypergeometric tests were used to score TCR-TCR, TCR-HLA and TCR-CMV co-occurrence, with a repertoire-size bias correction applied to TCR pairs. In a later analysis, false discovery rates were estimated by permuting HLA or CMV assignments 20 times. In a later analysis, co-occurring TCRs were grouped using DBSCAN, and TCRdist sequence similarity was added for clustering within HLA-allele-positive subsets. Repertoires with fewer than 30,000 or more than 120,000 public chains, plus five repertoires with anomalous nucleotide sharing, were excluded from co-occurrence clustering. TCRdb re-hosts the immuneACCESS table, in-frame sequences only. Its copies lack some clones; in the studies checked, an unresolved V gene accounts for under half of them, and the cause for the rest is not known. V, J and clone size derive from that table, while D and trimming were established from the DNA sequence. This sample has approximately 190,000 clones in its table, and roughly an eighth of those were observed once. The top ten constitute approximately 8.4% of the sample.

The cohort was made up of hundreds of healthy bone marrow donors. At the time of sampling, every cohort member was nominally healthy, though immune exposures that went unrecorded were likely present. The donor tested CMV seropositive and was one of the 289 seropositive cohort members. A peripheral blood sample was provided by each donor, and peripheral blood mononuclear cells were used for TCR beta sequencing. The Qiagen DNeasy Blood Extraction Kit was used to extract genomic DNA from the blood cell samples. CDR1 is given as KGHSH and CDR2 as LQKENI, both from the germline V gene. At the junction V is shortened by 8 bases and J by 0 bases, with 10 bases in between. The CDR3 has 14 amino acids, counting the end cysteine and phenylalanine. The sequence is cut down to CDR3 DNA, 42 bases in frame from base 1. This clone came up a few times. The antigen it recognizes is unknown. Base qualities are not provided; no much larger clone lies one nucleotide away.

Rearrangement joined TRBV18 to TRBJ1-4; the best D guess is TRBD1, with 6 bases matching. Sequencing was carried out using PBMCs. The clonotype was recovered from a man aged 50-59 years in good health and CMV-seropositive. The nucleotide sequence reads as follows: TGTGCCAGCGTACAGGGCTCAACTAATGAAAAACTGTTTTTT. This gives the protein CASVQGSTNEKLFF.